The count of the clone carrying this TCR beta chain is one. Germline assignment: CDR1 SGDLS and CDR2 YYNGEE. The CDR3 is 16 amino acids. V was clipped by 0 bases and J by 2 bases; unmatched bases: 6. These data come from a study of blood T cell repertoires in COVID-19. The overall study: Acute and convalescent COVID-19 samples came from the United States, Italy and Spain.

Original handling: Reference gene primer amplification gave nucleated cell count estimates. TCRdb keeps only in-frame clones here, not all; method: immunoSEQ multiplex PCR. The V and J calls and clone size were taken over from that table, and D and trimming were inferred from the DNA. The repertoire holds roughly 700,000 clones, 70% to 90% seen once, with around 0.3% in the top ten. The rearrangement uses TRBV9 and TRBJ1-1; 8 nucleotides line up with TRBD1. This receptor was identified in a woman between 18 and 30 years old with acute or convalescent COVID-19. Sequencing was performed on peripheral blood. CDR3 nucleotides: TGTGCCAGCAGCGTAGGACAGGGGAGGGGAAACACTGAAGCTTTCTTT. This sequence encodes CASSVGQGRGNTEAFF.